This T cell receptor (beta chain) was retrieved from a study of shared clonotypes between healthy human individuals. Study-wide points: Sequencing of the sorted subsets was shown by rarefaction to be incomplete despite large depth. Relative to clonotypes present in all four donors, those not shared had lower generation probabilities. Estimated richness values were generally larger in naive subsets than in memory subsets.

Clones were read by immunoSEQ multiplex PCR, and TCRdb kept only the in-frame ones, dropping some. The sample contains about 680,000 clones, around 67% of which appear only once. Germline V gene lookup returns CDR1 ENHRY and CDR2 SYGVKD. V gave up 2 bases and J gave up 3 bases, with 9 bases separating them. The CDR3 extends over 14 amino acids. This clone came up a few times. Its specificity is unknown. This TCR came from a woman in her 30s in good health. Sequencing used memory CD4+ T cells sorted from blood. Subset meaning: CD45RA-negative fraction. This chain joins TRBV10-3 and TRBJ2-3; D ambiguous. Written as DNA, the CDR3 is TGTGCCATCAGTGAGGGAACAGTAACAGATACGCAGTATTTT. As protein: CAISEGTVTDTQYF.